What follows is one TCR beta chain and its context. PCR used 60 Vbeta primers and 13 Jbeta primers. Produced via immunoSEQ multiplex PCR; TCRdb's table is partial and in-frame only. Counted here are about 89,000 clones, 85% occurring once; the ten biggest clones make up 6.5% to 9%. These data belong to a study of cytomegalovirus exposure and HLA in healthy donors. The V gene's germline CDR1 is SGHAT and CDR2 FQDESV (reference sequence). The CDR3 contains 15 residues. Source material: PBMCs. This chain joins TRBV11-1 and TRBJ2-5, with TRBD1 as a possible D gene (6 bases). The J call may be faulty, since TRBJ2-7 better matches the DNA end. The receptor was derived from a middle-aged man in good health and CMV-seropositive. This chain's CDR3 is CASSLHQGSSYEQYF. CDR3 nucleotide sequence: TGTGCCAGCAGCTTACACCAGGGGAGCTCCTACGAGCAGTACTTC.